This T cell receptor beta chain was observed in a study of cytomegalovirus exposure and HLA in healthy donors (dated by TCRdb to 2015 to 2018). About the study as a whole: An earlier analysis of some 500 of the donors reported approximately 300 Gb of sequence data and about 100 million unique TCR beta sequences from 150 million to 200 million T cells. An early release covering 550 to 700 HLA-typed donors comprised about 300 gigabases of sequencing data and approximately 80 million unique TCR sequences. Among the roughly 390 genotyped donors, approximately 77% belonged to the genetic ancestry cluster associated with self-reported Caucasian donors. The study aimed to test whether signatures of past pathogen exposure could be identified by cataloging public T cell receptors. The study profiled the T cell repertoires of more than 500 subjects by immunosequencing and related them to cytomegalovirus serostatus. In addition to the first cohort of hundreds of subjects, a separate validation cohort of around 110 different subjects was used. The study combined high-throughput TCR immunosequencing, statistical association of individual TCRs with disease status, and machine learning to predict cytomegalovirus infection status. A later analysis re-examined previously published TCR beta repertoires from 600 to 700 donors and added high-resolution HLA genotyping to investigate patterns of TCR occurrence. Rather than using new phenotypic data, the later analysis identified candidate immune exposures from TCR beta sequences and from how often those sequences occurred across donors. In an earlier analysis of over 550 of the donors, high-throughput TCR beta sequencing was used to judge whether each TCR beta V gene segment behaved as functional or pseudogenic. Donor age, sex, ethnicity and CMV serostatus were compiled together with the repertoire data. In a later genetic analysis, genome-wide SNP genotypes for 398 of the 666 donors were used, and that subset was treated as a discovery cohort. Every repertoire in the discovery cohort had been generated on one and the same sequencing platform. HLA typing included class I and class II loci at four-digit resolution. Typing coverage varied by locus: roughly 629-630 donors for A, B, C, DRB1 and DQB1; approximately 520 for DQA1; about 600 for DPA1; more than 450 for DPB1. Four or five DR-DQ haplotypes were handled as single units for association and clustering because linkage in the cohort was strong. Among around 400 genotyped donors of the cohort, an average of approximately 220,000 unique TCR beta nucleotide sequences was sequenced per donor, of which about 18% were non-productive. Results and caveats for the whole study, not just this receptor: In vitro tests confirmed that three of the cytomegalovirus-associated TCR beta chains recognize cytomegalovirus antigens. According to a later analysis, most CMV-associated TCR beta chains appeared to be HLA-restricted, and the HLA associations seemed to be driven largely by CMV exposure. Most TCR sequences were seen in very few donors, while some public TCRs were found in many individuals. According to a later analysis, parvovirus B19, influenza, CMV and Epstein-Barr virus appeared linked to several top co-occurrence clusters. According to the authors, the approach could potentially be generalized to other disease states and immunological phenotypes. A later analysis found that HLA-associated TCR beta chains were more clonally expanded and had lower generation probabilities than equally common non-associated chains. The classifier was reported to diagnose cytomegalovirus status with high specificity and sensitivity in both the original and validation cohorts. A further reported finding was that TCR beta sequences accurately predicted the HLA-A and HLA-B alleles for most subjects in the first cohort. Compared with the roughly 670-donor mean, donors in an Asian-associated ancestry cluster had fewer N-insertions in productive TCRs, according to a later genetic analysis. The study listed approximately 150 TCR beta chains as associated with cytomegalovirus. Correlated functional status among segregating V segments might be attributable to linkage disequilibrium, but an unknown experimental factor could not be ruled out. According to a later analysis, TCR association rates differed among HLA loci, with DRB1 alleles showing the most associated TCRs and HLA-C alleles showing the fewest. V-gene and J-gene trimming of TCR beta chains was associated with a missense DCLRE1C variant in a later genetic analysis, and the association was replicated in an independent cohort. Over 15 rarely observed V segments, including chromosome 9 orphons, were excluded from the earlier analysis of approximately 600 of the donors because counts were too low. In an earlier analysis of several hundred of the donors, most TCR beta V segments were observed in productive rearrangements about 90% or about 30% of the time, broadly matching IMGT annotations. When HLA alleles, especially DR and DQ, strongly co-occurred, attributing TCR associations to individual alleles was difficult. CMV serostatus was the only immune exposure information available for the cohort. Because HLA typing was unavailable for some donors at each locus, only the typed subset was used in association tests. The presence/absence analyses assumed that sequencing depth was roughly uniform across donors, and that assumption may not be true. Specific HLA alleles were associated with some 15,000 TCR beta sequences at a false discovery rate of 0.05 in a later analysis. Only TCR beta chains were sequenced in this cohort, and the absence of alpha or paired-chain data limited detectable features. A cluster of highly shared sequence variants was judged likely to represent a technical artifact of the sequencing pipeline.

The protocol used for the library was the immunoSEQ multiplex PCR assay. For the multiplex PCR, a mixture combining 60 forward primers for TCR Vbeta segments and 13 reverse primers for TCR Jbeta segments was used. The CDR3 region of rearranged TCR beta genes was amplified from genomic DNA by a multiplex PCR assay. On the Illumina HiSeq System, the amplified TCR beta libraries were sequenced as 87-base-pair reads. The study's own analysis went as follows. Across the 640 or so repertoires, a later analysis counted tens of millions of unique TCR beta chains, some 11 million of which were shared by at least two donors. A nearest-neighbor algorithm error-corrected the raw reads and collapsed the reads into unique sequences, merging closely related sequences to remove PCR and sequencing errors. V, D and J gene segments were assigned by aligning CDR3 sequences to IMGT reference sequences. For a sequence to be retained, a match of at least six nucleotides was required to both a V gene segment and a J gene segment. A rearrangement counted as productive if the CDR3 had no stop codons and remained in frame with V and J, and every other rearrangement counted as non-productive. Following IMGT convention, CDR3 was defined as the stretch from the second conserved V-encoded cysteine up to the conserved J-encoded phenylalanine. The earlier analysis of 500 to 600 of the donors excluded sequences that lacked an unambiguous match to a single V gene segment. An earlier analysis of 587 of the donors classified V segments as functional when productive rearrangements were above 56.7% and as segregating when the standard deviation between donors was above 5%. To diagnose cytomegalovirus status from the catalog of TCR beta chain sequences, a statistical classification framework was built. A later analysis assigned V and J genes by comparing TCR nucleotide sequences with IMGT/GENE-DB human TR gene sequences. Using the TCRdist pipeline, a later analysis assigned CDR3 sequences along with most-parsimonious VDJ recombination scenarios. In a later analysis, each TCR beta chain was defined by its CDR3 amino acid sequence together with its V-gene family, and reads lacking a unique V-gene family were excluded. A later analysis removed 592 highly shared, low-generation-probability nucleotide sequences to deal with suspected cross-contamination and a sequencing artifact. In a later analysis, a clonal expansion index was calculated for each public chain from normalized within-repertoire ranks of inferred template counts. In a later analysis, generation probabilities were computed with a VDJ recombination model fitted to out-of-frame rearrangements, and the resulting probabilities were checked against IGoR. Hypergeometric tests were used in a later analysis to score TCR-TCR, TCR-HLA and TCR-CMV co-occurrence, with a repertoire-size bias correction applied to the TCR pairs. False discovery rates were estimated in a later analysis by permuting HLA or CMV assignments 20 times. In a later analysis, co-occurring TCRs were grouped using DBSCAN, and TCRdist sequence similarity was added for clustering within HLA-allele-positive subsets. For co-occurrence clustering, repertoires with fewer than 30,000 or more than 120,000 public chains were excluded, along with a handful of repertoires with anomalous nucleotide sharing. Held by TCRdb, this immuneACCESS table contains in-frame sequences only and omits some clones. Under half of the omission traces to an unresolved V gene where checked; the cause of the rest is unknown. For V, J and clone size, that table is used; D and trimming come from the DNA. The sample profile shows approximately 100,000 clones; roughly 76% of them were found once. Around 10% of the sample is taken by the ten largest.

This clone appeared a few times. There is no known antigen for this receptor. Per-nucleotide qualities are absent, and no much larger clonotype sits a single base away. In total, 600 or so healthy bone marrow donors made up the cohort. At the time of sampling, all cohort members were nominally healthy, though unrecorded immune exposures were likely present. The donor was CMV seropositive and was included in the group of 300 or so seropositive cohort members. A peripheral blood sample was provided by each donor, and peripheral blood mononuclear cells were used for TCR beta sequencing. Genomic DNA was extracted from the blood cell samples with the Qiagen DNeasy Blood Extraction Kit. Sequenced material: PBMCs. The receptor was isolated from a woman aged 40 to 55 in good health and CMV-seropositive.

The DNA sequence is given as TGCGCCAGCAGCTTGGAGCCAGGGAAAGGGGAAGCTTTCTTT. It codes for CASSLEPGKGEAFF. The V and J segments used are TRBV5-1 and TRBJ1-1, and TRBD1 may be the D gene, going by 5 matching bases. The CDR3, cysteine through phenylalanine, is 14 amino acids long. Only the CDR3 region is kept as DNA, spanning 42 bases read in frame from base 1. V is pared back by 0 bases and J by 8 bases, with 14 bases lying between the germline termini. Per the germline V gene, SGHRS is the CDR1 and YFSETQ is the CDR2.